A selection of T cell receptor beta chains follows, all from one sample in a study of OX40 agonist ivuxolimab in advanced cancers. Measured with immunoSEQ multiplex PCR; TCRdb has only the in-frame clones, and not every one. The table records around 66,000 clones, 85% of them present only once. The material was CD4+ or CD8+ T cells sorted from blood, obtained in a trial of the OX40 agonist ivuxolimab. These receptor sequences come from an adult with an advanced solid tumor such as melanoma, head and neck, liver or kidney cancer. CDR3s include the opening cysteine and the closing phenylalanine or tryptophan. D genes are given only for firm matches. Clone size is shown for a subset of rows, as once, few, many or a class of expanded clone.

V gene	clone size	J gene	D gene	CDR3 DNA	CDR3 protein
TRBV19	.	TRBJ2-1	TRBD2	TGTGCCAGTAGTATAAGGCTAGCGGGAGGGTCCGTGACCTACAATGAGCAGTTCTTC	CASSIRLAGGSVTYNEQFF
TRBV27	few	TRBJ1-6	.	TGTGCCAGCAGGATAACCCGAAATTCACCCCTCCACTTT	CASRITRNSPLHF
TRBV6-1	.	TRBJ1-6	.	TGTGCCAGCAGCAAGCCGAGCGGGCCCCTCCACTTT	CASSKPSGPLHF
TRBV5-6	.	TRBJ2-2	TRBD1	TGTGCCAGCAGCCCCGACAGGGGATCTATATCCACCGGGGAGCTGTTTTTT	CASSPDRGSISTGELFF
TRBV5-1	.	TRBJ2-7	.	TGCGCCAGCAGCAACCCGGGGCAGCCTGCCTTC	CASSNPGQPAF
TRBV7-2	.	TRBJ2-7	TRBD1	TGTGCCAGCAGCTTATATAGTGACAGGGCCTACGAGCAGTACTTC	CASSLYSDRAYEQYF
TRBV7-8	.	TRBJ1-6	TRBD1	TGTGCCAGCAGCCAGAATACAGGGGGCCTTAATTCACCCCTCCACTTT	CASSQNTGGLNSPLHF
TRBV25-1	.	TRBJ2-5	TRBD1	TGTGCCAGCAGTGCGTTCACAGGGGGCTTCCAAGAGACCCAGTACTTC	CASSAFTGGFQETQYF
TRBV5-1	.	TRBJ1-4	.	TGCGCCAGCAGCTTGGCCCCCTATCCCGAAAAACTGTTTTTT	CASSLAPYPEKLFF
TRBV6-1	.	TRBJ1-5	.	TGTGCCAGCACGCCAGGGTGGAATCAGCCCCAGCATTTT	CASTPGWNQPQHF
TRBV18	.	TRBJ1-3	.	TGTGCCAGCTCACCGGCCAGCTCTGGAAACACCATATATTTT	CASSPASSGNTIYF
TRBV18	few	TRBJ1-2	.	TGTGCCAGCTCACCGTCGGGAGGTTCCTATGGCTACACCTTC	CASSPSGGSYGYTF
TRBV14	few	TRBJ2-2	.	TGTGCCAGCAGCCATCGGGGCGTTGCCGGGGAGCTGTTTTTT	CASSHRGVAGELFF